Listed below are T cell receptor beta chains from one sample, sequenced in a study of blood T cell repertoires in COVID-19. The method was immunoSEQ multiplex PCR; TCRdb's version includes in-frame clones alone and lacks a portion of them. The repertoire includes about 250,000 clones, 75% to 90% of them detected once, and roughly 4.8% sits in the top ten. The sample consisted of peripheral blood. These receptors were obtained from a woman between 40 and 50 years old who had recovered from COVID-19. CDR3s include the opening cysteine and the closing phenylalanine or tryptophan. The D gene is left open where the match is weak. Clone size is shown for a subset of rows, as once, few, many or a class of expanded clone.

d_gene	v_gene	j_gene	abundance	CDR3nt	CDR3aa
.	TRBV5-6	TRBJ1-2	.	TGTGCCAGCAGCTGGGGCCGCGGTAGGTCGGTTGGCTACACCTTC	CASSWGRGRSVGYTF
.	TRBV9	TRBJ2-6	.	TGTGCCAGCAGCGTAGGAGGTTCTGGGGCCAACGTCCTGACTTTC	CASSVGGSGANVLTF
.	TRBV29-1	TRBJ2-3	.	TGCAGCGTTGTGGGAGCCTCAGATACGCAGTATTTT	CSVVGASDTQYF
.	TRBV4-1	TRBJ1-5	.	TGCGCCAGCAGCCAATATCAGGATAGCAATCAGCCCCAGCATTTT	CASSQYQDSNQPQHF
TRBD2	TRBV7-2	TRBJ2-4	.	TGTGCCAGCAGCTTACGGCTAGCGGGAGGTCAATATGGTGGCATTCAGTACTTC	CASSLRLAGGQYGGIQYF
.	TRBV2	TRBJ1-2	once	TGTGCCAGCAGTGCAGCAGAGAGCTATGGCTACACCTTC	CASSAAESYGYTF
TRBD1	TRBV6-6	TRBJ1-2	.	TGTGCCAGCAGTCCCTCCGTGACAGGGCGACACGCTGGCTACACCTTC	CASSPSVTGRHAGYTF
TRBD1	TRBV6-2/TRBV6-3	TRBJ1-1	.	TGTGCCAGCAGTTGGGGACAGGGCTTCTCAAACACTGAAGCTTTCTTT	CASSWGQGFSNTEAFF
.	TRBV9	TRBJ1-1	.	TGTGCCAGCAGCGTAACAGGGATGGGTGAAGCTTTCTTT	CASSVTGMGEAFF
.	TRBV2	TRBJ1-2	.	TGTGCCAGCAGTGATACGGACAGTTTCTATGGCTACACCTTC	CASSDTDSFYGYTF
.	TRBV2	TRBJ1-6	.	TGTGCCTCGAAGGTGGGCTCACCCCTCCACTTT	CASKVGSPLHF
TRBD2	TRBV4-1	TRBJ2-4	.	TGCGCCAGCAGCCGATTTATAAGCGGGAGGGCCTTTACCAAAAACATTCAGTACTTC	CASSRFISGRAFTKNIQYF
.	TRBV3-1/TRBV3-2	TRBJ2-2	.	TGTGCCAGCAGCCAAGATCTAGGGAGCACCGGGGAGCTGTTTTTT	CASSQDLGSTGELFF
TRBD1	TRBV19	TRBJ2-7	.	TGTGCCGTAGGGGGACAGGCCTCCTACGAGCAGTACTTC	CAVGGQASYEQYF
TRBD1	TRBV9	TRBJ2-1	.	TGTGCCTCAGGGGGAGCTTACAATGAGCAGTTCTTC	CASGGAYNEQFF
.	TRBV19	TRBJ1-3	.	TGTGCCAGTAGTATAGATCGGAGGGGAAACACCATATATTTT	CASSIDRRGNTIYF
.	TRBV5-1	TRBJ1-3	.	TGCGCCAGCGGTCAAGACAGTACCTCTGGAAACACCATATATTTT	CASGQDSTSGNTIYF
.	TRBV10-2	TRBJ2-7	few	TGCGCCAGCAGTGATATTCAGGGGTCCAGGTACGAGCAGTACTTC	CASSDIQGSRYEQYF
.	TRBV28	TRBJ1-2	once	TGTGCCAGCAGTTTCCGTACACCCTATGGCTACACCTTC	CASSFRTPYGYTF
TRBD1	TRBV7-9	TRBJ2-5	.	TGTGCCAGCAGCTTCACAGACAGGGCAGAGACCCAGTACTTC	CASSFTDRAETQYF
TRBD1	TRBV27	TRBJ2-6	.	TGTGCCAGCAGTTCTAAACAGGGGGATTTGTCCTCTGGGGCCAACGTCCTGACTTTC	CASSSKQGDLSSGANVLTF
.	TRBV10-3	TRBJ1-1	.	TGTGCCATCAGTGGGACAGCGAACACTGAAGCTTTCTTT	CAISGTANTEAFF
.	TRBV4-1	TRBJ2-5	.	TGCGCCAGCAGCCAAGACCGAGAGACCCAGTACTTC	CASSQDRETQYF
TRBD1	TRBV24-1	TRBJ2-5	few	TGTGCCACCTCCTCCGGGACAGGGAATCAAGAGACCCAGTACTTC	CATSSGTGNQETQYF
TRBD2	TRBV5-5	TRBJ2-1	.	TGTGCCAGCAGCTCAGCGGGGGGGAGCTCCTACAATGAGCAGTTCTTC	CASSSAGGSSYNEQFF
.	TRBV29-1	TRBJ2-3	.	TGCAGCGTGAGGGTAGAGGGAGGAACAGATACGCAGTATTTT	CSVRVEGGTDTQYF
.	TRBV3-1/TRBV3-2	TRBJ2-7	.	TGTGCCAGCAGTATAGGGGGCTACGAGCAGTACTTC	CASSIGGYEQYF
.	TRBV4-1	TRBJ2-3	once	TGCGCCAGCAGCCAAATCTCGGGGGGCGGCACAGATACGCAGTATTTT	CASSQISGGGTDTQYF
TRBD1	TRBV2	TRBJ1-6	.	TGTGCCAGCAGTGAATCATCCGGGACAGGGGGCTCACCCCTCCACTTT	CASSESSGTGGSPLHF
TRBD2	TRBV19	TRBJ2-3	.	TGTGCCAGCGGTCTGCGGGAGGGCGCAGATACGCAGTATTTT	CASGLREGADTQYF
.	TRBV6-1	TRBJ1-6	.	TGTGCCAGCAGTTCCCTAGCAGTCAATTCACCCCTCCACTTT	CASSSLAVNSPLHF
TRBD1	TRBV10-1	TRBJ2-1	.	TGCGCCAGCAGCGCGACCGGGACAGGGCTGGATGAGCAGTTCTTC	CASSATGTGLDEQFF
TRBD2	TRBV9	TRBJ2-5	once	TGTGCCAGCAGCGTTAGCAGCGGGAGGGGGTATGGGGGGACCCAGTACTTC	CASSVSSGRGYGGTQYF
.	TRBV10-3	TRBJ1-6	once	TGTGCCATCAGTGTAGAGGGCTCAAATTCACCCCTCCACTTT	CAISVEGSNSPLHF
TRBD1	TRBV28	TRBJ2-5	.	TGTGCCAGCAGTTTTGTAAAGACAGGGGGCGAAGAGACCCAGTACTTC	CASSFVKTGGEETQYF
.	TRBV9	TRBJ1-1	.	TGTGCCAGCAGCGTAGCCCAGAACACTGAAGCTTTCTTT	CASSVAQNTEAFF
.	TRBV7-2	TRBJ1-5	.	TGTGCCAGCAGCTTAGTCGGAGCCAGAAATCAGCCCCAGCATTTT	CASSLVGARNQPQHF
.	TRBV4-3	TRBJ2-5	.	TGCGCCAGCAGCCAAGATCTCGGAGGGGCAGAGACCCAGTACTTC	CASSQDLGGAETQYF
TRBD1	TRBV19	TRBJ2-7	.	TGTGCCAGTAGTATAAGGACAGGAACGAACGAGCAGTACTTC	CASSIRTGTNEQYF
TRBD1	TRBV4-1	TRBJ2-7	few	TGCGCCAGCAGCCAACGGACAGGCGCACACGAGCAGTACTTC	CASSQRTGAHEQYF
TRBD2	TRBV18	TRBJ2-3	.	TGTGCGAGCACGGGAGGGCCAGCAAAACCAGATACGCAGTATTTT	CASTGGPAKPDTQYF
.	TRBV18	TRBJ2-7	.	TGTGCCAGCTCATCGGGGCAGGGGACGACCTACGAGCAGTACTTC	CASSSGQGTTYEQYF
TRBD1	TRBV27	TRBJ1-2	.	TGTGCCAGCAGTTTAGTGGGACAGGGGGATGGGGATGGCTACACCTTC	CASSLVGQGDGDGYTF
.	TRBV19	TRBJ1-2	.	TGTGCCACCGAAGAGGGACTGATGCGGGGCTACACCTTC	CATEEGLMRGYTF
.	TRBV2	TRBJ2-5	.	TGTGCCAGCAGCCAAACCGGAGGGGAGGAGACCCAGTACTTC	CASSQTGGEETQYF